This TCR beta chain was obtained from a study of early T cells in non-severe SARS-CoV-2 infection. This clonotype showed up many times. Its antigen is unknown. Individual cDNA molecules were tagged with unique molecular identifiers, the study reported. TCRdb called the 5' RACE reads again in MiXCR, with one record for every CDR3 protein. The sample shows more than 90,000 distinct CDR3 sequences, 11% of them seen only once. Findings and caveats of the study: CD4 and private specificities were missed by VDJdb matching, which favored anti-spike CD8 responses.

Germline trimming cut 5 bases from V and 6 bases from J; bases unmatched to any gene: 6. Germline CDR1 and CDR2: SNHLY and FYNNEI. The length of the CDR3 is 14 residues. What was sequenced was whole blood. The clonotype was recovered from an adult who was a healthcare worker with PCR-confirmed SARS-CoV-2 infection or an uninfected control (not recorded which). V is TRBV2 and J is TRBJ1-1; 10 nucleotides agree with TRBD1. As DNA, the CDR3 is TGTGCCAGCAGTCCGGGACAGGGGTCCCCTGAAGCTTTCTTT. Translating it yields CASSPGQGSPEAFF.